This is a list of T cell receptor beta chains from one sample in a study of blood T cell repertoires in COVID-19. Sequencing used immunoSEQ multiplex PCR; TCRdb keeps in-frame clones, though not all of them. The sample lists roughly 180,000 clones, more than 85% occurring once. The sample taken for sequencing was peripheral blood. Receptors were obtained from a man aged 65-85 years with active or convalescent COVID-19. Both conserved end residues are part of each CDR3. D genes are given only for firm matches. For some rows the clone size is stated as once, few or many, or as a class when expanded; others skip it.

j_gene,d_gene,abundance,v_gene,CDR3aa,CDR3nt
TRBJ1-1,-,-,TRBV6-5,CASSLSRGEAFF,TGTGCCAGCAGTCTGTCACGCGGTGAAGCTTTCTTT
TRBJ1-5,-,-,TRBV28,CASRVRTAWGNQPQHF,TGTGCCAGCAGAGTTAGGACAGCCTGGGGCAATCAGCCCCAGCATTTT
TRBJ2-7,-,-,TRBV24-1,CATSDLHAARTYEQYF,TGTGCCACCAGTGATTTGCATGCTGCGCGTACCTACGAGCAGTACTTC
TRBJ1-2,-,-,TRBV7-2,CASSLERASNGYTF,TGTGCCAGCAGCTTAGAGCGGGCTAGTAATGGCTACACCTTC
TRBJ1-6,-,once,TRBV9,CASSVGRVFSPLHF,TGTGCCAGCAGCGTAGGCAGGGTCTTTTCACCCCTCCACTTT
TRBJ1-5,TRBD1,-,TRBV30,CAWSGQGYQPQHF,TGTGCCTGGAGTGGACAGGGGTATCAGCCCCAGCATTTT
TRBJ1-3,-,few,TRBV7-2,CASSSGTQRNTIYF,TGTGCCAGCAGTTCCGGGACTCAAAGAAACACCATATATTTT
TRBJ1-5,-,once,TRBV7-9,CASSLGSGANQPQHF,TGTGCCAGCAGCTTAGGTTCAGGGGCCAATCAGCCCCAGCATTTT
TRBJ1-4,-,-,TRBV2,CASSEGTPATNEKLFF,TGTGCCAGCAGTGAAGGGACACCCGCAACTAATGAAAAACTGTTTTTT
TRBJ2-4,TRBD1,-,TRBV5-1,CASSSLRDRDKNIQYF,TGCGCCAGCAGCTCCCTCCGGGACAGGGACAAAAACATTCAGTACTTC
TRBJ2-1,TRBD2,-,TRBV7-9,CASSFRGDEQFF,TGTGCCAGCAGCTTTCGGGGGGATGAGCAGTTCTTC
TRBJ2-7,-,-,TRBV10-1,CASSNFAGSSYEQYF,TGCGCCAGCAGTAATTTCGCCGGGAGCTCCTACGAGCAGTACTTC
TRBJ1-5,TRBD1,-,TRBV19,CASSIGTGNQPQHF,TGTGCCAGTAGTATCGGGACAGGAAATCAGCCCCAGCATTTT
TRBJ2-3,-,-,TRBV7-2,CASSPWRDTQYF,TGTGCCAGCAGCCCCTGGAGGGATACGCAGTATTTT
TRBJ2-7,TRBD2,-,TRBV27,CASSFGTSGSYEQYF,TGTGCCAGCAGCTTCGGGACTAGCGGGTCCTACGAGCAGTACTTC
TRBJ1-1,-,-,TRBV7-2,CASRGGGRTEAFF,TGTGCCAGCAGGGGAGGGGGGCGCACTGAAGCTTTCTTT
TRBJ2-4,TRBD2,-,TRBV6-1,CASSELGLAGGLAKNIQYF,TGTGCCAGCAGTGAACTGGGACTAGCGGGGGGGCTAGCCAAAAACATTCAGTACTTC
TRBJ2-2,TRBD2,-,TRBV18,CASSPIQDRTSGPNTGELFF,TGTGCCAGCTCACCGATCCAGGACCGTACTAGCGGGCCCAACACCGGGGAGCTGTTTTTT
TRBJ2-3,TRBD2,-,TRBV10-3,CAISEGGVSTDTQYF,TGTGCCATCAGTGAGGGGGGGGTCAGCACAGATACGCAGTATTTT
TRBJ2-1,TRBD2,once,TRBV4-1,CASSQDVRGGLEFF,TGCGCCAGCAGCCAAGATGTCCGGGGGGGCCTAGAGTTCTTC
TRBJ1-3,-,-,TRBV28,CAHNSYRITGNTIYF,TGTGCCCACAATTCATACAGGATTACTGGAAACACCATATATTTT
TRBJ2-7,-,many,TRBV28,CASSDTEQYF,TGTGCCAGCAGTGACACCGAGCAGTACTTC
TRBJ2-2,TRBD1,-,TRBV5-6,CASSRDRAGGPGELFF,TGTGCCAGCAGCAGGGACAGGGCCGGAGGGCCCGGGGAGCTGTTTTTT
TRBJ2-1,TRBD2,-,TRBV5-1,CASSSRGAYNEQFF,TGCGCCAGCAGCTCCCGGGGGGCCTACAATGAGCAGTTCTTC
TRBJ2-5,TRBD2,-,TRBV28,CASTQRLAGTTGAQYF,TGTGCCAGCACCCAGAGACTAGCGGGAACCACAGGGGCCCAGTACTTC
TRBJ2-3,-,-,TRBV10-1,CASTPGGVATDTQYF,TGCGCCAGCACCCCCGGCGGGGTAGCCACAGATACGCAGTATTTT
TRBJ1-5,-,-,TRBV6-6,CASSPTVGQPQHF,TGTGCCAGCAGTCCGACAGTCGGACAGCCCCAGCATTTT
TRBJ2-1,TRBD2,-,TRBV19,CASSWGLAGNEQFF,TGTGCCAGTAGTTGGGGACTAGCGGGAAATGAGCAGTTCTTC
TRBJ1-5,-,-,TRBV6-2/TRBV6-3,CASSLGLVQPQHF,TGTGCCAGCAGTTTGGGACTGGTTCAGCCCCAGCATTTT
TRBJ1-1,TRBD1,-,TRBV25-1,CASSETGGRNTEAFF,TGTGCCAGCAGTGAGACAGGGGGCAGGAACACTGAAGCTTTCTTT
TRBJ1-5,TRBD1,-,TRBV2,CASSVQGASGQPQHF,TGTGCCAGCAGTGTCCAGGGGGCTTCGGGTCAGCCCCAGCATTTT
TRBJ2-7,TRBD2,-,TRBV10-3,CAISERGTSSYEQYF,TGTGCCATCAGTGAACGGGGGACTAGCTCCTACGAGCAGTACTTC
TRBJ2-2,-,once,TRBV24-1,CATSDTWGTGNTGELFF,TGTGCCACCAGTGATACCTGGGGTACAGGCAACACCGGGGAGCTGTTTTTT
TRBJ2-5,TRBD1,-,TRBV19,CASSATGGRVETQYF,TGTGCCAGTAGCGCTACAGGGGGCAGGGTAGAGACCCAGTACTTC
TRBJ1-2,TRBD1,-,TRBV7-9,CASSLAETGGGGYTF,TGTGCCAGCAGCTTAGCAGAGACAGGGGGCGGTGGCTACACCTTC
TRBJ2-3,-,once,TRBV10-2,CASSESLLGQTSTDTQYF,TGCGCCAGCAGTGAGTCATTGTTGGGACAAACCTCCACAGATACGCAGTATTTT
TRBJ2-3,TRBD1,-,TRBV4-1,CASSQVGTGSEDTQYF,TGCGCCAGCAGCCAAGTCGGGACAGGGTCGGAGGATACGCAGTATTTT
TRBJ2-3,TRBD2,-,TRBV4-1,CASSLLPSSGVSTDTQYF,TGCGCCAGCAGCCTCCTCCCCTCTAGCGGGGTTAGCACAGATACGCAGTATTTT